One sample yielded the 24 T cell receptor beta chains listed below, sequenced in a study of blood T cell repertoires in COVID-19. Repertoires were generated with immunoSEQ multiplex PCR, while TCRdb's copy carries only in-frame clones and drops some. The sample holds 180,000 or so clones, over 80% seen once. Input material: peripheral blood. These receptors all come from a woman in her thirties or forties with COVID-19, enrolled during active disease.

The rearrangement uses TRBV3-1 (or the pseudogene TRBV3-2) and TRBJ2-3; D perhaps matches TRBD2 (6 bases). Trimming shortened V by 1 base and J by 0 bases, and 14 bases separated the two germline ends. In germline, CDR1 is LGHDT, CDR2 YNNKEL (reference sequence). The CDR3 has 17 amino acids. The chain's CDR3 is CASSQGVSGLSTDTQYF. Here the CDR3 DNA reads TGTGCCAGCAGCCAAGGAGTAAGCGGGCTTAGCACAGATACGCAGTATTTT.

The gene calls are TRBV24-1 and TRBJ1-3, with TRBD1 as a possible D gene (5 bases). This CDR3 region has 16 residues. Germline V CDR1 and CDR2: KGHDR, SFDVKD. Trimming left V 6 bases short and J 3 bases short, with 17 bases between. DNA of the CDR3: TGTGCCACCAGTAGTGGGGCAAAGGATTTTGGAAACACCATATATTTT. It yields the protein CATSSGAKDFGNTIYF.

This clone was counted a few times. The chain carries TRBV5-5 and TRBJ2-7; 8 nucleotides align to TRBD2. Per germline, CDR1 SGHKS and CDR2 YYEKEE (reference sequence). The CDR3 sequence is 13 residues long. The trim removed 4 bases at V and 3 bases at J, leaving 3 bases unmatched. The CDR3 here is CASSALAGYEQYF. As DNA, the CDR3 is TGTGCCAGCAGCGCGCTAGCGGGCTACGAGCAGTACTTC.

CDR3 nucleotide sequence: TGCAGCGCCCGTTGGGGCGGTGGTGAAGCTTTCTTT. It is translated as CSARWGGGEAFF. The gene calls are TRBV29-1 and TRBJ1-1; possibly TRBD1 for D (5 bases). V lost 7 bases to trimming and J lost 7 bases, with 16 bases between them. This CDR3 is 12 amino acids long. Germline V gene sequence: CDR1 SQVTM, CDR2 ANQGSEA.

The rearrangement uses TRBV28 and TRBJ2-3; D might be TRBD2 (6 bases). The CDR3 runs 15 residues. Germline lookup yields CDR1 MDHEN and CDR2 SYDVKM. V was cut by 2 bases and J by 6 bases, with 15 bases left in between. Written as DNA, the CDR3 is TGTGCCAGCAGTTTAACTGGGACTGCCCCGGATACGCAGTATTTT. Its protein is CASSLTGTAPDTQYF. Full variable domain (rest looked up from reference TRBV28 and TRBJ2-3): DVKVTQSSRYLVKRTGEKVFLECVQDMDHENMFWYRQDPGLGLRLIYFSYDVKMKEKGDIPEGYSVSREKKERFSLILESASTNQTSMYLCASSLTGTAPDTQYFGPGTRLTVL.

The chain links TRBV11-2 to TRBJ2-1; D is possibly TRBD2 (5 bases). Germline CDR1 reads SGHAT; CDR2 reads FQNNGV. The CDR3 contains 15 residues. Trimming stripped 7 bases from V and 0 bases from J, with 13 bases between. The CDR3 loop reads CASTPWESSYNEQFF. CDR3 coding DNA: TGTGCCAGCACCCCCTGGGAGAGCTCCTACAATGAGCAGTTCTTC.

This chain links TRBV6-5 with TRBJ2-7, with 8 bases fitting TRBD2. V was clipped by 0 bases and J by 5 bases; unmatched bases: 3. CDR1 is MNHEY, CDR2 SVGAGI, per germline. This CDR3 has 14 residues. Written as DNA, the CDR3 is TGTGCCAGCAGTTACTCAGGGACTAGGAACGAGCAGTACTTC. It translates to CASSYSGTRNEQYF.

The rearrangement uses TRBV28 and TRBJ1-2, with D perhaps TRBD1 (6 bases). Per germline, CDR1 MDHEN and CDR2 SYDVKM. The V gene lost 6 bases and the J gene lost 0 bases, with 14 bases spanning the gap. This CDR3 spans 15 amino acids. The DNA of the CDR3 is TGTGCCAGCAGGGGGAGGGGGAGAGCTAACTATGGCTACACCTTC. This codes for CASRGRGRANYGYTF.

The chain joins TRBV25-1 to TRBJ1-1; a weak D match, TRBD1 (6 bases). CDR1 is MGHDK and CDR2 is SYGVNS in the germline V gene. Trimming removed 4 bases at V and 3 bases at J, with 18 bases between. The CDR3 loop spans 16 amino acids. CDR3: CASSVPQGKGDTEAFF. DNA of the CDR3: TGTGCCAGCAGTGTTCCCCAGGGGAAAGGGGACACTGAAGCTTTCTTT.

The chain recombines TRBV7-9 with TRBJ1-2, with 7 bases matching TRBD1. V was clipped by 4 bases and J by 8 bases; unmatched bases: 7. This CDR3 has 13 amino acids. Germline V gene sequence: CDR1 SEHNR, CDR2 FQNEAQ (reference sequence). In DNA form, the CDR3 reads TGTGCCAGCAGCTCTACTACAGGGGTGGGCTACACCTTC. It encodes CASSSTTGVGYTF.

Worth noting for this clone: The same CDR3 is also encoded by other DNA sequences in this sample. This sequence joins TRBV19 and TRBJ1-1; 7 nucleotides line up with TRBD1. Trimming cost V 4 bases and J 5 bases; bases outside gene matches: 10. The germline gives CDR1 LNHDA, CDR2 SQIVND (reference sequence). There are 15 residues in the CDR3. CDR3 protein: CASSTRTGGRTEAFF. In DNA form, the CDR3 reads TGTGCCAGTAGTACCAGGACAGGCGGTAGGACTGAAGCTTTCTTT.

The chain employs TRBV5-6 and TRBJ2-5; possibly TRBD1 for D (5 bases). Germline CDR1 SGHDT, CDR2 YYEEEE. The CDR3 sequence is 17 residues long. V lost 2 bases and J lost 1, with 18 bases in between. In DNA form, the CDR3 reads TGTGCCAGCAGCTTAAATTTTGGGGCCAGGCTCCAAGAGACCCAGTACTTC. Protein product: CASSLNFGARLQETQYF.

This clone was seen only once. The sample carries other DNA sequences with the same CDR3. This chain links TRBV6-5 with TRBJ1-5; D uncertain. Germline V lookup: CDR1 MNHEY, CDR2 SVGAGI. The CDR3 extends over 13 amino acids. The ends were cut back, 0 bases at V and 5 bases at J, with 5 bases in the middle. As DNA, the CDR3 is TGTGCCAGCAGTTACTCCCGGGATCAGCCCCAGCATTTT. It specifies CASSYSRDQPQHF.

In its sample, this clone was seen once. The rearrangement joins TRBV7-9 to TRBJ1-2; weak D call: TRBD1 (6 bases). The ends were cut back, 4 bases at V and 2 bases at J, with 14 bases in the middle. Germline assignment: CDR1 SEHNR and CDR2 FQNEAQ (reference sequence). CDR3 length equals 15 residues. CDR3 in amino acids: CASSYRATGNYGYTF. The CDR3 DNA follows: TGTGCCAGCAGCTACAGGGCCACGGGGAACTATGGCTACACCTTC. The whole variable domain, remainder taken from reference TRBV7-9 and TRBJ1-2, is DTGVSQNPRHKITKRGQNVTFRCDPISEHNRLYWYRQTLGQGPEFLTYFQNEAQLEKSRLLSDRFSAERPKGSFSTLEIQRTEQGDSAMYLCASSYRATGNYGYTFGSGTRLTVV.

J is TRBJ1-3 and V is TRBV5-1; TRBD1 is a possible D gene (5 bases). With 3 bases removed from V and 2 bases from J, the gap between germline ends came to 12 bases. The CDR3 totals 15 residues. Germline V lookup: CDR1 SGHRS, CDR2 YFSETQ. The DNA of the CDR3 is TGCGCCAGCAGCTCGGACGGGGGTCCTGGAAACACCATATATTTT. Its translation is CASSSDGGPGNTIYF.

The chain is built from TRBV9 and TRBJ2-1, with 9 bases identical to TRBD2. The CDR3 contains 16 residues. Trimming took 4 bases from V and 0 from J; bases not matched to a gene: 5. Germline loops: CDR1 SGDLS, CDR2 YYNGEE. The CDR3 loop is CASSPRAGGSYNEQFF. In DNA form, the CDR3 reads TGTGCCAGCAGCCCCCGAGCGGGAGGCTCCTACAATGAGCAGTTCTTC.

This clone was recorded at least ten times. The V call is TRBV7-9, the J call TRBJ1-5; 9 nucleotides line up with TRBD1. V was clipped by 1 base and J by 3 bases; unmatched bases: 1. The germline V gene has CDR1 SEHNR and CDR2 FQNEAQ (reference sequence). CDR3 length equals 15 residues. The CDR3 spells CASSLGTGANQPQHF. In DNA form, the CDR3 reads TGTGCCAGCAGCTTAGGGACAGGGGCCAATCAGCCCCAGCATTTT.

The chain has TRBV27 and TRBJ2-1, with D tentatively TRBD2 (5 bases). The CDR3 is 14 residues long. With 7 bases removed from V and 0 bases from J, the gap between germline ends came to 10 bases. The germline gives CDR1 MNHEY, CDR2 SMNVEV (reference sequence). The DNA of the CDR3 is TGTGCCAGCATAACGGGGAGCTCCTACAATGAGCAGTTCTTC. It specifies CASITGSSYNEQFF.

CDR3 in DNA: TGTGCCAGCAGCTTAGTGGGGACAGGGGGCAATCAGCCCCAGCATTTT. This gives the protein CASSLVGTGGNQPQHF. V and J are TRBV11-2 and TRBJ1-5, with 10 bases lining up with TRBD1. The CDR3 has 16 residues. From germline, CDR1 is SGHAT and CDR2 FQNNGV. Trimming took 1 base from V and 2 from J; bases not matched to a gene: 2.

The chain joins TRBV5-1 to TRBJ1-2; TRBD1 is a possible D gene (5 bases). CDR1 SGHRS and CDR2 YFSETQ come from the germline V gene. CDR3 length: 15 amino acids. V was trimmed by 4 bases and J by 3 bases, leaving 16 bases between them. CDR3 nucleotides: TGCGCCAGCAGCCTAGAAAGCGGGGCCCACTATGGCTACACCTTC. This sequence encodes CASSLESGAHYGYTF. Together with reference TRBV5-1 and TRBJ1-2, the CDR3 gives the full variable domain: KAGVTQTPRYLIKTRGQQVTLSCSPISGHRSVSWYQQTPGQGLQFLFEYFSETQRNKGNFPGRFSGRQFSNSRSEMNVSTLELGDSALYLCASSLESGAHYGYTFGSGTRLTVV.

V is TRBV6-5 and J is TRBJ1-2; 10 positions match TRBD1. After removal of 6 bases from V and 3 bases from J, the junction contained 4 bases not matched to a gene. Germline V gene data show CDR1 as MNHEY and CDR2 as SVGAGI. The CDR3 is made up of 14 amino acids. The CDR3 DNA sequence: TGTGCCAGCAGGAGGACAGGGGGGGACTATGGCTACACCTTC. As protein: CASRRTGGDYGYTF.

In nucleotides, the CDR3 is TGTGCCAGCAGCTTGGGAAGCGGTCCCTACGAGCAGTACTTC. This sequence encodes CASSLGSGPYEQYF. The chain employs TRBV5-4 and TRBJ2-7; possible D gene TRBD2, 5 bases. V was clipped by 0 bases and J by 2 bases, with 9 bases between them. Germline V gene lookup returns CDR1 SGHNT and CDR2 YYREEE (reference sequence). The CDR3 covers 14 residues.

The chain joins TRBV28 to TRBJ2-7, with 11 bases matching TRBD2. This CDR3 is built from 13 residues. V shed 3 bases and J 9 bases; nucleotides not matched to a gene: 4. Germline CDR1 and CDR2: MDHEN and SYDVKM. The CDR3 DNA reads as TGTGCCAGCAGTTTTGTTCTAGCGGGAGGGCAGTACTTC. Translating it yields CASSFVLAGGQYF.

The DNA for the CDR3 is TGTGCCAGCAGCTTGGAACTGTTCAGTCAGGGGGAAAACACCATATATTTT. Translation gives CASSLELFSQGENTIYF. The chain recombines TRBV5-4 with TRBJ1-3, with 7 bases aligning to TRBD1. CDR1 and CDR2 from the germline V gene are SGHNT and YYREEE (reference sequence). Trimming cost V 0 bases and J 6 bases; bases outside gene matches: 12. This CDR3 contains 17 residues.